This passage covers 23 T cell receptor beta chains from one sample sequenced in a study of blood T cells in healthy people across ages. Next came a second PCR, run for roughly 6 to 11 cycles, which used a sample-barcoded 5' primer along with a J-beta primer mix. TCRdb processed the 5' RACE reads anew with MiXCR; each CDR3 protein has one entry. This table has approximately 960,000 distinct CDR3 sequences, roughly 29% appearing once. The sample also formed part of further work on T cells of mothers and their children.

The sequenced sample was blood. Receptor source: a woman in her 40s in good health.

V is TRBV5-5 and J is TRBJ1-2, with D uncertain. Germline CDR1 is SGHKS and CDR2 is YYEKEE (reference sequence). CDR3 length: 14 amino acids. V was clipped by 0 bases and J by 4 bases, with 10 bases between them. DNA of the CDR3: TGTGCCAGCAGCTTGGTGGTTCGGACCTATGGCTACACCTTC. Protein: CASSLVVRTYGYTF.

The chain has TRBV7-8 and TRBJ2-7, with 7 bases identical to TRBD1. Germline trimming cut 4 bases from V and 4 bases from J; bases unmatched to any gene: 7. The CDR3 is made up of 14 amino acids. Germline V lookup: CDR1 SGHVS, CDR2 FQNEAQ. CDR3 residues: CASSYEDRLYEQYF. CDR3 DNA sequence: TGTGCCAGCAGCTATGAGGACAGGCTATACGAGCAGTACTTC.

This clonotype was seen more than once but under ten times. This chain uses TRBV12-3 or TRBV12-4 with TRBJ1-2, with TRBD1 identical over 8 bases. The CDR3 is 14 amino acids. With 8 bases clipped from V and 8 bases from J, the junction kept 13 bases outside the gene matches. The CDR3 region is CASARPGQAGGYTF. CDR3 DNA: TGTGCCAGCGCTAGACCGGGACAGGCGGGGGGCTACACCTTC.

The chain joins TRBV5-1 to TRBJ2-1; a weak D match, TRBD1 (6 bases). The CDR3 is 14 amino acids. Germline CDR1 is SGHRS and CDR2 is YFSETQ. The ends were cut back, 4 bases at V and 8 bases at J, with 16 bases in the middle. Here the CDR3 reads CASSAWQGSDEQFF. CDR3 nucleotides: TGCGCCAGCAGCGCTTGGCAGGGGAGCGATGAGCAGTTCTTC. Together with reference TRBV5-1 and TRBJ2-1, the CDR3 gives the full variable domain: KAGVTQTPRYLIKTRGQQVTLSCSPISGHRSVSWYQQTPGQGLQFLFEYFSETQRNKGNFPGRFSGRQFSNSRSEMNVSTLELGDSALYLCASSAWQGSDEQFFGPGTRLTVL.

The chain joins TRBV5-1 to TRBJ2-4, with TRBD2 as a possible D gene (5 bases). CDR1 and CDR2 from the germline V gene are SGHRS and YFSETQ. This CDR3 has 14 amino acids. V lost 3 bases and J 2 bases, leaving 9 bases between the germline ends. The CDR3 coding sequence is TGCGCCAGCAGCTCCCAGACTACCAAAAACATTCAGTACTTC. Its translation: CASSSQTTKNIQYF.

The rearrangement uses TRBV11-2 and TRBJ2-5; 13 nucleotides match TRBD2. V shed 3 bases and J 5 bases; nucleotides not matched to a gene: 9. The CDR3 runs 17 residues. The germline V gene encodes CDR1 SGHAT and CDR2 FQNNGV. The CDR3 nucleotides read TGTGCCAGCAGCTTCGGACTAGCGGGGGCCTCTTGGGAGACCCAGTACTTC. Translating it yields CASSFGLAGASWETQYF.

With respect to this clonotype: Just one base apart from a much larger clone, this may be a read error. This sequence joins TRBV28 and TRBJ2-1, with D perhaps TRBD1 (6 bases). CDR3 length: 14 amino acids. Per germline, CDR1 MDHEN and CDR2 SYDVKM. CDR3 in amino acids: CVSYTAGAPWEQFF. Written as DNA, the CDR3 is TGTGTCAGCTATACGGCAGGGGCCCCATGGGAGCAGTTCTTC.

This clonotype was observed a handful of times. A much bigger clone sits one base away, suggesting this may be a read error. The rearrangement joins TRBV28 to TRBJ2-4; possible D gene TRBD2, 5 bases. Deletions cut 6 bases from V and 2 bases from J, with 11 bases between. CDR1 is MDHEN and CDR2 is SYDVKM in the germline V gene. The CDR3 is made up of 14 amino acids. The CDR3 region is CASRSRVPKNIQYF. CDR3 nucleotide sequence: TGTGCCAGCAGGTCGAGGGTCCCCAAAAACATTCAGTACTTC. The whole variable domain, remainder taken from reference TRBV28 and TRBJ2-4, is DVKVTQSSRYLVKRTGEKVFLECVQDMDHENMFWYRQDPGLGLRLIYFSYDVKMKEKGDIPEGYSVSREKKERFSLILESASTNQTSMYLCASRSRVPKNIQYFGAGTRLSVL.

This chain uses TRBV11-2 with TRBJ2-3; TRBD2 aligns across 11 bases. The CDR3 is 18 amino acids. V gave up 5 bases and J gave up 7 bases; unmatched junction bases: 17. CDR1 is SGHAT and CDR2 is FQNNGV in the germline V gene. In DNA, the CDR3 is TGTGCCAGCAGCGCGATGACTAGCGGGGTTTTCTTAGGGAATACGCAGTATTTT. As protein: CASSAMTSGVFLGNTQYF.

J is TRBJ1-2 and V is TRBV5-1; no firm D call. The CDR3 length is 11 residues. From germline, CDR1 is SGHRS and CDR2 YFSETQ. V lost 4 bases and J 13 bases, leaving 14 bases between the germline ends. The CDR3 bases are TGCGCCAGCAGCCTTGACCGGACGCTCACCTTC. It codes for CASSLDRTLTF.

This clonotype occurred a few times. The chain combines TRBV5-1 with TRBJ2-1, with TRBD2 matching over 10 bases. CDR1 is SGHRS, CDR2 YFSETQ, per germline. The V segment lost 1 base and the J segment 4 bases; nucleotides outside the gene matches: 14. This CDR3 is 19 amino acids long. For the CDR3, the DNA is TGCGCCAGCAGCTTGCGAATCGGAGCGGGGGGGCGATCATACAATGAGCAGTTCTTC. This gives the protein CASSLRIGAGGRSYNEQFF.

A few counts support this clonotype. This may arise from a read error, as a much more abundant clone is one base away. V is TRBV7-3 and J is TRBJ2-3; possibly TRBD1 for D (5 bases). Looked up from germline, CDR1 is SGHTA and CDR2 is FQGTGA. The CDR3 loop spans 13 amino acids. V shed 2 bases and J shed 10 bases, with 13 bases lying between them. The CDR3 protein is CASSLGALDAQYF. In nucleotides, the CDR3 is TGTGCCAGCAGCTTAGGGGCGTTGGATGCGCAGTATTTT.

This clonotype appeared a few times. The V gene is TRBV7-9, the J gene TRBJ2-5; D possibly corresponds to TRBD2 (6 bases). The assigned J gene may be wrong: the sequence end matches TRBJ2-7 better. Germline V lookup: CDR1 SEHNR, CDR2 FQNEAQ (reference sequence). The CDR3 loop spans 14 amino acids. Here the CDR3 reads CASSQTPGGYEQYF. The CDR3, as DNA: TGTGCCAGCAGCCAAACCCCCGGGGGCTACGAGCAGTACTTC.

This clonotype showed up many times. This chain uses TRBV7-6 with TRBJ2-3; D possibly corresponds to TRBD2 (5 bases). Germline V gives CDR1 SGHVS, CDR2 FNYEAQ. The CDR3 consists of 13 residues. Trimming pared 4 bases from V and 4 bases from J, leaving 9 bases between. In nucleotides, the CDR3 is TGTGCCAGCAGCTCTTACGGGGCAGATACGCAGTATTTT. This codes for CASSSYGADTQYF.

J is TRBJ2-5 and V is TRBV7-2; D remains ambiguous. CDR1 is SGHTA and CDR2 is FQGNSA in the germline V gene. V was shortened by 4 bases and J by 1 base, with 7 bases between the two germline ends. The CDR3 length is 13 residues. This CDR3 is CASSSNGQETQYF. CDR3 in DNA: TGTGCCAGCAGCTCAAATGGCCAAGAGACCCAGTACTTC.

This chain connects TRBV6-4 to TRBJ2-1; D remains unclear. Trimming cost V 0 bases and J 5 bases, with 14 bases left between them. The CDR3 has 16 residues. CDR1 and CDR2 from the germline V gene are MRHNA and SNTAGT. The CDR3, as DNA: TGTGCCAGCAGTGACTCAACGAGACTCCCTAACAATGAGCAGTTCTTC. Translated, it gives CASSDSTRLPNNEQFF.

In its sample, this clonotype was seen many times. This chain joins TRBV7-2 and TRBJ2-5; D is possibly TRBD2 (5 bases). The CDR3 covers 14 residues. Germline CDR1 SGHTA, CDR2 FQGNSA. V was shortened by 5 bases and J by 4 bases, with 14 bases between the two germline ends. The CDR3 DNA reads as TGTGCCAGCAGCCCCGAGGGCCGAGGAGAGACCCAGTACTTC. It codes for CASSPEGRGETQYF.

This chain links TRBV12-3 or TRBV12-4 with TRBJ2-3; 11 bases are a match to TRBD2. V trimming: 6 bases; J trimming: 6 bases; junction bases outside the gene matches: 5. This CDR3 is built from 14 residues. CDR3 sequence (DNA): TGTGCCAGCAGGATAGCGGGGGGGCTGGATACGCAGTATTTT. Its translation: CASRIAGGLDTQYF.

For this clonotype: This may arise from a read error, as a much more abundant clone is one base away. The J gene is TRBJ2-3, the V gene TRBV29-1; D not resolved. Germline lookup yields CDR1 SQVTM and CDR2 ANQGSEA. The germline V and J ends were trimmed by 3 bases and 6 bases, with 7 bases remaining between them. The CDR3 extends over 11 amino acids. The CDR3 sequence: CSVDRWDTQYF. CDR3 nucleotides: TGCAGCGTTGATCGCTGGGATACGCAGTATTTT.

This clonotype appeared many times. The rearrangement links TRBV20-1 to TRBJ2-4, with 7 bases aligning to TRBD1. CDR1 is DFQATT, CDR2 SNEGSKA, per germline (reference sequence). The J segment lost 0 bases and the V segment lost 6 bases, leaving 8 bases of the junction unmatched. The CDR3 spans 15 residues. CDR3 protein: CSALRGRGAKNIQYF. The CDR3, as DNA: TGCAGTGCCCTAAGGGGGCGTGGAGCCAAAAACATTCAGTACTTC.

This clonotype was seen ten or more times. The chain recombines TRBV29-1 with TRBJ1-1; 7 bases fit TRBD1. Germline V gene lookup returns CDR1 SQVTM and CDR2 ANQGSEA. The CDR3 has 14 amino acids. V dropped 5 bases and J dropped 0; count of bases not matched to a gene: 6. The CDR3 loop reads CSVLQGPLNTEAFF. The CDR3 DNA sequence: TGCAGCGTTTTACAGGGGCCTCTGAACACTGAAGCTTTCTTT.

V gene TRBV12-3 or TRBV12-4 combines with J gene TRBJ2-2, with D uncertain. Trimming left V 2 bases short and J 7 bases short, with 11 bases between. The CDR3 extends over 14 amino acids. The CDR3 DNA reads TGTGCCAGCAGTTTAAGTAATGGATACGGGGAGCTGTTTTTT. Translation gives CASSLSNGYGELFF.

This clonotype was seen a handful of times. The chain has TRBV14 and TRBJ2-5; TRBD2 agrees at 8 bases. There are 15 residues in the CDR3. The V segment lost 4 bases and the J segment 5 bases; nucleotides outside the gene matches: 9. In germline, CDR1 is SGHDN, CDR2 FVKESK. This chain's CDR3 is CASSPVTGGLETQYF. The CDR3 nucleotides are TGTGCCAGCAGCCCCGTAACGGGGGGGTTGGAGACCCAGTACTTC.